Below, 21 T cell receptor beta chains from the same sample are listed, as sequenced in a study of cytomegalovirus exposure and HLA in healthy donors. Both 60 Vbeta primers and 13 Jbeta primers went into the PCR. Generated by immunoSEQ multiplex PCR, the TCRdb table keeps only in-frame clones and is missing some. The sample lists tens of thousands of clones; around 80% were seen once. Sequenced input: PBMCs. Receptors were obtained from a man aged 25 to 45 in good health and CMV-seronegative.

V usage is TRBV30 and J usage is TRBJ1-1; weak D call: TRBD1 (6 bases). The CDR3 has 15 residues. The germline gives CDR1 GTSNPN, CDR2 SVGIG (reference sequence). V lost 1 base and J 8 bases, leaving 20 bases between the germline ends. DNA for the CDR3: TGTGCCTGGAGTGCGCACATGAGCGGGGGGCGAGAAGCTTTCTTT. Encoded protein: CAWSAHMSGGREAFF. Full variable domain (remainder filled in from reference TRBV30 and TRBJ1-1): SQTIHQWPATLVQPVGSPLSLECTVEGTSNPNLYWYRQAAGRGLQLLFYSVGIGQISSEVPQNLSASRPQDRQFILSSKKLLLSDSGFYLCAWSAHMSGGREAFFGQGTRLTVV.

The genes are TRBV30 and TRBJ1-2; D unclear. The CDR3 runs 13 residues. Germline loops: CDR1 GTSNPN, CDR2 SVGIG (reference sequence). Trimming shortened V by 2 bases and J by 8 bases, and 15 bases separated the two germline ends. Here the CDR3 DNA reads TGTGCCTGGAGTTCCCATTCGGGCGGGGGCTACACCTTC. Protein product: CAWSSHSGGGYTF.

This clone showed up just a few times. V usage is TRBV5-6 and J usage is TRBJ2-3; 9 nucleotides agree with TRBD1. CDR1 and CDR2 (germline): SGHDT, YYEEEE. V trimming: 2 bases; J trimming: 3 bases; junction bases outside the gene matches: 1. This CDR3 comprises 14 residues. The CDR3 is CASSLQGATDTQYF. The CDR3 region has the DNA TGTGCCAGCAGCTTACAGGGGGCGACAGATACGCAGTATTTT.

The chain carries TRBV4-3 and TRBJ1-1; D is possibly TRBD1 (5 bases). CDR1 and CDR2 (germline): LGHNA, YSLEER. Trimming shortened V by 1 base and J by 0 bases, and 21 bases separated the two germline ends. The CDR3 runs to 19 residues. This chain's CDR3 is CASSQAREGNKFMNTEAFF. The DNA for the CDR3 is TGCGCCAGCAGCCAAGCCAGGGAGGGCAATAAGTTTATGAACACTGAAGCTTTCTTT.

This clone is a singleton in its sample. The CDR3 DNA reads TGTGCCTGGAGTCTGGGACAGTTTCCGAACACTGAAGCTTTCTTT. This gives the protein CAWSLGQFPNTEAFF. This rearrangement joins TRBV30 to TRBJ1-1; 7 nucleotides agree with TRBD1. Germline lookup yields CDR1 GTSNPN and CDR2 SVGIG (reference sequence). The CDR3 consists of 15 residues. After removal of 2 bases from V and 1 base from J, the junction contained 7 bases not matched to a gene.

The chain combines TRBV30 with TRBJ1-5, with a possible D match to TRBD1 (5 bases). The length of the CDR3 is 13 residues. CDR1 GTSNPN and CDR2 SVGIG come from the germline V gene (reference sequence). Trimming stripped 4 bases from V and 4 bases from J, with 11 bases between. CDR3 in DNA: TGTGCCTGGACCGGGGGATCTAATCAGCCCCAGCATTTT. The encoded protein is CAWTGGSNQPQHF.

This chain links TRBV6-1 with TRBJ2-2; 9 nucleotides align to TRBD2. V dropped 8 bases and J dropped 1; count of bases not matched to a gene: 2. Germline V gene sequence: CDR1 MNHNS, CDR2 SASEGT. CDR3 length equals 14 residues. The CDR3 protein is CASQTSGNTGELFF. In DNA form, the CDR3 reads TGTGCCAGCCAGACTAGCGGGAACACCGGGGAGCTGTTTTTT.

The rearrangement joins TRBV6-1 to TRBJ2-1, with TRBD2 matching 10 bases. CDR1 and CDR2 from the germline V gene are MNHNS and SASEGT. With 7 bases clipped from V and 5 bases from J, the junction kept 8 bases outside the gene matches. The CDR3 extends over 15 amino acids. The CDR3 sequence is CASKLAGGRDNEQFF. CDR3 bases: TGTGCCAGCAAATTAGCGGGGGGCAGGGACAATGAGCAGTTCTTC.

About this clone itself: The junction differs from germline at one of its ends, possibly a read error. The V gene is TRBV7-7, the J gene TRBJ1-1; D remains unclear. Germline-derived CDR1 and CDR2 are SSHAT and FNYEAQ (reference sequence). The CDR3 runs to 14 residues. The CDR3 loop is CASSCERGNTEAFF. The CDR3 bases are TGTGCTAGCAGCTGCGAACGGGGGAACACTGAAGCTTTCTTT.

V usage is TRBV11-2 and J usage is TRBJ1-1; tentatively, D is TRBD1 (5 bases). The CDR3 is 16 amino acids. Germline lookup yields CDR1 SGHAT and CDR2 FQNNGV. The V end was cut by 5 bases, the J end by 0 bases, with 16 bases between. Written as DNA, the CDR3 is TGTGCCAGCAGCCCAAACCCCGGACATTTGAACACTGAAGCTTTCTTT. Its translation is CASSPNPGHLNTEAFF.

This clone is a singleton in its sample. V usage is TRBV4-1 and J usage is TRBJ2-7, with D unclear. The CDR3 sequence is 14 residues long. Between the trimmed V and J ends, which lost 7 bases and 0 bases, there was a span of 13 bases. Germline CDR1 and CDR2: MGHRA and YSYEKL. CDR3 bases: TGCGCCAGCACTCGACATTTGAGCTCCTACGAGCAGTACTTC. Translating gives CASTRHLSSYEQYF.

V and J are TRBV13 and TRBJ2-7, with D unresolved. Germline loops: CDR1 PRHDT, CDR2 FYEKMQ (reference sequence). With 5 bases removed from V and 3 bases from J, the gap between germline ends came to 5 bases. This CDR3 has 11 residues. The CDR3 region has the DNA TGTGCCAGCAGCCTTTACTACGAGCAGTACTTC. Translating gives CASSLYYEQYF.

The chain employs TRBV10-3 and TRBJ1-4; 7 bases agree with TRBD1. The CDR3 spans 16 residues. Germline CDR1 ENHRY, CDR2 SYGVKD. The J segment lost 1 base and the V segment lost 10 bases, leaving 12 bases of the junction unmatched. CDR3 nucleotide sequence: TGTGCCACCGCACTACAGGGGCCGGGAACTAATGAAAAACTGTTTTTT. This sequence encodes CATALQGPGTNEKLFF.

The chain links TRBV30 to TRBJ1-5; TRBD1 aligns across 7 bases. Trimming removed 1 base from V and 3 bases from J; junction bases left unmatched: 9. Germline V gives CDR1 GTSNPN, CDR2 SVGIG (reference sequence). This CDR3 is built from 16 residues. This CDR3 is CAWSAPGQLDNQPQHF. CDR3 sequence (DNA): TGTGCCTGGAGTGCCCCGGGACAGCTGGACAATCAGCCCCAGCATTTT.

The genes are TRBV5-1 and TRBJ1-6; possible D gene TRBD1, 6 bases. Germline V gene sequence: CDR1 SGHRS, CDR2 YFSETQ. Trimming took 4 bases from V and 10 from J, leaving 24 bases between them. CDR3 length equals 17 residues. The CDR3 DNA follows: TGCGCCAGCAGCCCAGGGCTGACAGGCATGAAGGGGTCACCCCTCCACTTT. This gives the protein CASSPGLTGMKGSPLHF.

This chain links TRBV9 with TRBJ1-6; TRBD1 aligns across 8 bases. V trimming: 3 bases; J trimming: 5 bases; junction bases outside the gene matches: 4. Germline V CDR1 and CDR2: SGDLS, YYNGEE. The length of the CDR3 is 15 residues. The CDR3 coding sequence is TGTGCCAGCAGCGCCTCGACAGGGGATAATTCACCCCTCCACTTT. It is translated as CASSASTGDNSPLHF.

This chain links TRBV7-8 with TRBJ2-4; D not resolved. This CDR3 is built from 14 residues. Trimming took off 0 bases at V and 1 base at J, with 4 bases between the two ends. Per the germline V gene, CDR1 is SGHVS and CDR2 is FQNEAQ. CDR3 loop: CASSLAEAKNIQYF. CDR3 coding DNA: TGTGCCAGCAGCTTAGCGGAGGCCAAAAACATTCAGTACTTC.

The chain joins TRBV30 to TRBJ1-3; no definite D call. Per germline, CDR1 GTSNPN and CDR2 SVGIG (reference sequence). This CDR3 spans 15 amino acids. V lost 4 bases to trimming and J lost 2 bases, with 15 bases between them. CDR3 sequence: CAWTFLRGAGNTIYF. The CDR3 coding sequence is TGTGCCTGGACGTTCCTGCGGGGAGCTGGAAACACCATATATTTT.

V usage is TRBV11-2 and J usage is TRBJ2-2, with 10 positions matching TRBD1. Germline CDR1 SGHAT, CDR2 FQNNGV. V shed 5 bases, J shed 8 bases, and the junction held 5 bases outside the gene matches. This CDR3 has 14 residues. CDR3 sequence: CASSNGQGVGELFF. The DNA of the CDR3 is TGTGCCAGCAGCAACGGACAGGGGGTTGGGGAGCTGTTTTTT.

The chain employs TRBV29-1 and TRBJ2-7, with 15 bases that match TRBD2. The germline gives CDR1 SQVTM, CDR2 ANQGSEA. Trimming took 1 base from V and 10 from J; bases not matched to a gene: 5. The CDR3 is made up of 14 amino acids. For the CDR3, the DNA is TGCAGCGTTGAAGGGACTAGCGGGGGGGCCGGACAGTACTTC. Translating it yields CSVEGTSGGAGQYF.

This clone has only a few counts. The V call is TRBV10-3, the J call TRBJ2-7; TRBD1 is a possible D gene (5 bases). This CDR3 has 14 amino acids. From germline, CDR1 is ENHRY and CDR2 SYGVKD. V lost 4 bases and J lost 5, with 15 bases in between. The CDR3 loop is CAISGAGKEHEQYF. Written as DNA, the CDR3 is TGTGCCATCAGTGGGGCAGGGAAGGAGCACGAGCAGTACTTC.